The source of this T cell receptor (beta chain) is a study of identical twins. The CDR3 extends over 16 amino acids. V dropped 4 bases and J dropped 4; count of bases not matched to a gene: 7. Germline V gene lookup returns CDR1 LGHNA and CDR2 YNFKEQ. This clonotype was observed at least ten times. TCRdb used MiXCR to reprocess the 5' RACE reads, holding one entry per CDR3 protein. The sample shows more than 350,000 distinct CDR3 sequences, approximately 10% of them seen only once. The sequence was collected from a woman aged 45-60 years in good health. The sequenced sample consisted of naive T cells sorted from blood. The rearrangement links TRBV4-2 to TRBJ2-1, with TRBD2 matching 10 bases. The CDR3 loop is CASSPPGLAIYNEQFF. DNA of the CDR3: TGTGCCAGCAGCCCTCCGGGACTAGCGATATACAATGAGCAGTTCTTC.